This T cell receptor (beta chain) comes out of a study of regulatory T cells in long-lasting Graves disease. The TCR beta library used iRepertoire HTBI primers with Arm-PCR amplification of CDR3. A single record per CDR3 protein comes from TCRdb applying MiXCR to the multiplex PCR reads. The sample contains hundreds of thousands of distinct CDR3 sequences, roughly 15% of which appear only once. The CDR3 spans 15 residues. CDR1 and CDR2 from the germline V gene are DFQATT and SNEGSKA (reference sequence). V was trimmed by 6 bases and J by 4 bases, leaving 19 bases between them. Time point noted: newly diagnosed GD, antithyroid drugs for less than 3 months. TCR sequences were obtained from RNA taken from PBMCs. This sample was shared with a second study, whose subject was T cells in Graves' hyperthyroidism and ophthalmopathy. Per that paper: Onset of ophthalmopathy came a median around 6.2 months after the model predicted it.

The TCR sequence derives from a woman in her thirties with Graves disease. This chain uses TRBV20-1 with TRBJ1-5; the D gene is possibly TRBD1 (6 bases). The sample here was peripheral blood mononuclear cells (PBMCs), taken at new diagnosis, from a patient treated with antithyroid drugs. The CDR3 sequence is CSALMWQGTNQPQHF. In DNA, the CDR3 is TGCAGTGCCCTTATGTGGCAGGGGACGAATCAGCCCCAGCATTTT.